This record looks at one T cell receptor beta chain sequence and its context. The CDR3 runs to 14 residues. In germline, CDR1 is SQVTM, CDR2 ANQGSEA. The ends lost 4 bases at V and 2 bases at J; junction bases unmatched: 4. The source of the sample is a study of blood T cell repertoires in COVID-19. Turning to the study itself: The origin of the acute and convalescent COVID-19 samples was the United States, Italy and Spain. T cells, B-cell-depleted T cells, or PBMCs provided the cDNA or gDNA that served as material.

Authors' processing steps: Reference gene primer amplification yielded estimated nucleated cell counts. Clones were sequenced by immunoSEQ multiplex PCR, and TCRdb holds only the in-frame ones, with some missing. That table supplies the V and J calls and clone size; D and trimming were determined from the DNA. The sample has fewer than 350,000 clones, around 81% seen once. The sequenced sample consisted of peripheral blood. The source of this sequence is a woman in her sixties with active or convalescent COVID-19. The genes are TRBV29-1 and TRBJ2-1, with TRBD1 matching over 8 bases. CDR3 sequence reads: CSVVKDRAYNEQFF. The CDR3 coding sequence is TGCAGCGTTGTAAAGGACAGGGCCTACAATGAGCAGTTCTTC.